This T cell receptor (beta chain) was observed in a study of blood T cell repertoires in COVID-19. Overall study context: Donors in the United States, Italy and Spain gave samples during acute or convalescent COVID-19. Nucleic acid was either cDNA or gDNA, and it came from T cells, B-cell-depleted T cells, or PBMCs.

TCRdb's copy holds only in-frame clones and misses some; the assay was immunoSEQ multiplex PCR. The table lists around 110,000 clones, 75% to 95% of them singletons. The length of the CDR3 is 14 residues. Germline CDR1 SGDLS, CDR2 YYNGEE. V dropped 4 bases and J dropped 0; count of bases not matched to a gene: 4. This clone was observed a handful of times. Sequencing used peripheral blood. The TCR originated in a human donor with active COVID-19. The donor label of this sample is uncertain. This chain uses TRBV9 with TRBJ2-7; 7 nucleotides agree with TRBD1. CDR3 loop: CASSPGQSSYEQYF. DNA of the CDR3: TGTGCCAGCAGCCCGGGACAGAGCTCCTACGAGCAGTACTTC.